This TCR beta chain was recorded in a study of blood T cell repertoires in COVID-19. Germline CDR1 is SGHAT and CDR2 is FQDESV (reference sequence). With 3 bases clipped from V and 2 bases from J, the junction kept 2 bases outside the gene matches. CDR3 length: 14 amino acids. The method was immunoSEQ multiplex PCR; TCRdb's version includes in-frame clones alone and lacks a portion of them. The sample has 200,000 to 250,000 clones; around 88% are singletons. The V and J genes are TRBV11-1 and TRBJ2-7, with 9 bases aligning to TRBD1. The clonotype comes from a man older than 75 with acute or convalescent COVID-19. Sequenced: peripheral blood. CDR3 amino acids: CASSFRDRAYEQYF. The CDR3, as DNA: TGTGCCAGCAGCTTCCGGGACAGGGCCTACGAGCAGTACTTC.